The 27 T cell receptor beta chains presented below share a single source sample, sequenced in a study of blood T cell repertoires in COVID-19. Generated by immunoSEQ multiplex PCR, the TCRdb table keeps only in-frame clones and is missing some. The table lists a few hundred thousand clones, more than 70% of them singletons. The specimen sequenced was peripheral blood. The receptor set was obtained from a woman between 40 and 55 years old who had recovered from COVID-19.

This chain links TRBV18 with TRBJ2-1; 7 bases are a match to TRBD2. Trimming removed 3 bases from V and 6 bases from J; junction bases left unmatched: 8. The germline V gene has CDR1 KGHSH and CDR2 LQKENI. The CDR3 contains 15 residues. The CDR3, as DNA: TGTGCCAGCTCACCCCCCAGCGGGATGACCAATGAGCAGTTCTTC. Translation: CASSPPSGMTNEQFF. The variable domain in full, with the rest retrieved from reference TRBV18 and TRBJ2-1, is NAGVMQNPRHLVRRRGQEARLRCSPMKGHSHVYWYRQLPEEGLKFMVYLQKENIIDESGMPKERFSAEFPKEGPSILRIQQVVRGDSAAYFCASSPPSGMTNEQFFGPGTRLTVL.

The J gene is TRBJ2-1, the V gene TRBV9, with 8 bases aligning to TRBD2. V dropped 0 bases and J dropped 9; count of bases not matched to a gene: 8. The CDR3 runs 15 residues. The germline V gene has CDR1 SGDLS and CDR2 YYNGEE. CDR3 DNA sequence: TGTGCCAGCAGCGTAGCTCGGGGGGGTCCTCTTGAGCAGTTCTTC. Its protein product is CASSVARGGPLEQFF.

This chain links TRBV18 with TRBJ1-1; D might be TRBD1 (6 bases). V gave up 3 bases and J gave up 0 bases, with 11 bases separating them. Germline assignment: CDR1 KGHSH and CDR2 LQKENI. The CDR3 loop spans 15 amino acids. CDR3 nucleotide sequence: TGTGCCAGCTCACCGCAGGACAGCATGAACACTGAAGCTTTCTTT. It is translated as CASSPQDSMNTEAFF.

The chain recombines TRBV29-1 with TRBJ2-1; the match to TRBD1 covers 8 bases. With V trimmed by 6 bases and J by 2 bases, 9 bases remained unmatched. The CDR3 runs to 15 residues. The germline V gene encodes CDR1 SQVTM and CDR2 ANQGSEA. DNA for the CDR3: TGCAGCGTACCTCAGGGGACAGGACCCTACAATGAGCAGTTCTTC. Translation gives CSVPQGTGPYNEQFF.

The gene calls are TRBV7-2 and TRBJ1-2; D is perhaps TRBD1 (5 bases). With 5 bases removed from V and 4 bases from J, the gap between germline ends came to 20 bases. There are 16 residues in the CDR3. The germline V gene encodes CDR1 SGHTA and CDR2 FQGNSA. CDR3 nucleotide sequence: TGTGCCAGCAGCCCTCGGGGGGGGGTTGAGGGCTATGGCTACACCTTC. Translating gives CASSPRGGVEGYGYTF.

A note on this clone: A read error may produce the germline difference seen at one junction end. The genes are TRBV6-2 or TRBV6-3 and TRBJ1-2, with D perhaps TRBD1 (6 bases). The CDR3 covers 11 residues. Germline assignment: CDR1 MNHEY and CDR2 SVGEGT. Here the CDR3 reads CASSYGQRVAF. CDR3 nucleotide sequence: TGTGCCAGCAGTTATGGACAGCGTGTGGCCTTC.

Remarks on this clone: The sample contains more than one DNA sequence encoding this CDR3. The chain carries TRBV5-1 and TRBJ2-5, with TRBD1 as a possible D gene (6 bases). There are 13 residues in the CDR3. Germline V lookup: CDR1 SGHRS, CDR2 YFSETQ. The germline V and J ends were trimmed by 4 bases and 5 bases, with 12 bases remaining between them. The chain's CDR3 is CASSLGARETQYF. CDR3 bases: TGCGCCAGCAGCCTGGGGGCCCGGGAGACCCAGTACTTC.

The CDR3 here is CASTRGQGPNYGYTF. In nucleotides, the CDR3 is TGTGCCAGCACCCGAGGACAGGGTCCTAACTATGGCTACACCTTC. The chain combines TRBV6-6 with TRBJ1-2; 8 nucleotides match TRBD1. Germline CDR1 is MNHNY and CDR2 is SVGAGI (reference sequence). This CDR3 comprises 15 residues. Unmatched junction bases numbered 7, after V lost 7 bases and J lost 0 bases.

The chain has TRBV6-5 and TRBJ1-1; D is perhaps TRBD1 (5 bases). Germline assignment: CDR1 MNHEY and CDR2 SVGAGI. Trimming removed 3 bases at V and 6 bases at J, with 8 bases between. The CDR3 consists of 12 residues. The CDR3 nucleotides are TGTGCCAGCAGTTATTTAGGGGCTGAAGCTTTCTTT. This sequence encodes CASSYLGAEAFF.

The gene calls are TRBV30 and TRBJ1-1; no clear D. CDR1 is GTSNPN, CDR2 SVGIG, per germline (reference sequence). The CDR3 is 8 amino acids. Trimming pared 7 bases from V and 11 bases from J, leaving 8 bases between. CDR3 sequence: CASPPAFF. DNA of the CDR3: TGTGCCTCCCCCCCGGCTTTCTTT.

The V call is TRBV9, the J call TRBJ1-4, with 9 bases matching TRBD1. Germline values: CDR1 SGDLS, CDR2 YYNGEE. The CDR3 has 20 residues. Trimming removed 4 bases from V and 8 bases from J; junction bases left unmatched: 24. CDR3 protein: CASSPRPVGQGVVIGEKLFF. For the CDR3, the DNA is TGTGCCAGCAGCCCCCGTCCGGTGGGACAGGGTGTTGTTATAGGCGAAAAACTGTTTTTT. The variable domain in full, with the rest retrieved from reference TRBV9 and TRBJ1-4, is DSGVTQTPKHLITATGQRVTLRCSPRSGDLSVYWYQQSLDQGLQFLIQYYNGEERAKGNILERFSAQQFPDLHSELNLSSLELGDSALYFCASSPRPVGQGVVIGEKLFFGSGTQLSVL.

The genes are TRBV7-2 and TRBJ2-1; 7 nucleotides line up with TRBD2. The CDR3 loop spans 18 amino acids. The germline V gene has CDR1 SGHTA and CDR2 FQGNSA. The ends lost 1 base at V and 10 bases at J; junction bases unmatched: 19. The CDR3 region has the DNA TGTGCCAGCAGCTTAGTGCCCCCTGGGAGCGGGGCCCGGAGGGAGCAGTTCTTC. Residues: CASSLVPPGSGARREQFF.

The chain has TRBV7-9 and TRBJ1-4, with D possibly being TRBD1 (5 bases). The CDR3 length is 16 residues. Germline V lookup: CDR1 SEHNR, CDR2 FQNEAQ (reference sequence). V shed 7 bases and J shed 0 bases, with 15 bases lying between them. The DNA for the CDR3 is TGTGCCAGCATCCATACCCAAGGGGCAACTAATGAAAAACTGTTTTTT. This sequence encodes CASIHTQGATNEKLFF.

This clone was counted once. V is TRBV12-3 or TRBV12-4 and J is TRBJ1-1; D is unresolved. This CDR3 contains 13 residues. V was clipped by 6 bases and J by 5 bases, with 13 bases between them. As DNA, the CDR3 is TGTGCCAGCAGCCGGGCGGGTGGGACTGAAGCTTTCTTT. It is translated as CASSRAGGTEAFF.

J is TRBJ1-1 and V is TRBV12-3 or TRBV12-4, with D unresolved. The CDR3 is 13 amino acids. Trimming cost V 0 bases and J 1 base, with 3 bases left between them. CDR3 protein: CASSLAGNTEAFF. DNA of the CDR3: TGTGCCAGCAGTTTAGCCGGGAACACTGAAGCTTTCTTT.

The CDR3 DNA is TGCGCCAGCAGCTTGGGCCCCGGCGGGAGGGTAGATACGCAGTATTTT. It specifies CASSLGPGGRVDTQYF. The chain is built from TRBV5-1 and TRBJ2-3; 9 bases line up with TRBD2. CDR3 size: 16 residues. Trimming took 0 bases from V and 5 from J; bases not matched to a gene: 7. Germline V gives CDR1 SGHRS, CDR2 YFSETQ.

The chain has TRBV5-1 and TRBJ2-3; tentative D call: TRBD2 (5 bases). V gave up 0 bases and J gave up 6 bases, with 11 bases separating them. This CDR3 comprises 14 residues. Germline CDR1 reads SGHRS; CDR2 reads YFSETQ. CDR3 amino acids: CASSLDSGKDTQYF. As DNA, the CDR3 is TGCGCCAGCAGCTTGGATTCGGGGAAGGATACGCAGTATTTT.

Written as DNA, the CDR3 is TGTGCCAGCAGCCAGAAACTACCGACAGGGGGCCAAGAGACCCAGTACTTC. This sequence encodes CASSQKLPTGGQETQYF. This rearrangement joins TRBV3-1 (or the pseudogene TRBV3-2) to TRBJ2-5; 9 nucleotides agree with TRBD1. Losses at the gene ends were 3 bases for V and 1 base for J; bases not matched to a gene: 9. This CDR3 spans 17 amino acids. Germline CDR1 reads LGHDT; CDR2 reads YNNKEL (reference sequence).

The chain has TRBV4-3 and TRBJ2-1, with D maybe TRBD1 (5 bases). Germline-derived CDR1 and CDR2 are LGHNA and YSLEER. This CDR3 is built from 15 residues. The V and J ends lost 4 bases and 0 bases respectively, with 10 bases between them. CDR3 DNA sequence: TGCGCCAGCAGCCCAGGGTTGAGCTCCTACAATGAGCAGTTCTTC. This codes for CASSPGLSSYNEQFF.

V and J are TRBV11-2 and TRBJ1-4; D is possibly TRBD1 (6 bases). V shed 5 bases and J shed 8 bases, with 18 bases lying between them. This CDR3 is built from 15 residues. The germline CDR1 and CDR2 sequences are SGHAT and FQNNGV. The CDR3 nucleotides are TGTGCCAGCAGCCCCCCTGGGGGGGCGCGGGAAAAACTGTTTTTT. Translating gives CASSPPGGAREKLFF.

The gene calls are TRBV2 and TRBJ2-3, with 8 bases that match TRBD2. This CDR3 contains 14 residues. V dropped 6 bases and J dropped 1; count of bases not matched to a gene: 3. Germline V lookup: CDR1 SNHLY, CDR2 FYNNEI. CDR3 sequence reads: CASRQTSGTDTQYF. CDR3 coding DNA: TGTGCCAGCAGACAGACTAGCGGCACAGATACGCAGTATTTT.

The chain recombines TRBV30 with TRBJ1-5; D remains ambiguous. V lost 3 bases and J 1 base, leaving 10 bases between the germline ends. Germline V lookup: CDR1 GTSNPN, CDR2 SVGIG (reference sequence). This CDR3 region has 14 residues. The CDR3 bases are TGTGCCTGGAGATCGCCCGGGAGCAATCAGCCCCAGCATTTT. Translation gives CAWRSPGSNQPQHF.

V and J are TRBV23-1 and TRBJ1-5, with 8 bases aligning to TRBD1. TRBV23-1 is known as an ORF, though its function is uncertain. This CDR3 comprises 17 residues. The junction had 11 bases not matched to a gene; V was cut back by 4 bases and J by 3 bases. In DNA form, the CDR3 reads TGCGCCAGCAGTCGGATCCAGGGGGCAGGCCCCAATCAGCCCCAGCATTTT. Translating gives CASSRIQGAGPNQPQHF.

This chain links TRBV3-1 (or the pseudogene TRBV3-2) with TRBJ2-1; the D gene is possibly TRBD2 (6 bases). The ends were cut back, 10 bases at V and 0 bases at J, with 19 bases in the middle. The CDR3 covers 16 residues. The germline gives CDR1 LGHDT, CDR2 YNNKEL (reference sequence). CDR3 in amino acids: CATGGSRVGSYNEQFF. The CDR3 nucleotides are TGTGCCACCGGGGGAAGTAGGGTCGGCTCCTACAATGAGCAGTTCTTC.

The V gene is TRBV18, the J gene TRBJ1-2; maybe TRBD1 (6 bases). The CDR3 spans 15 residues. CDR1 is KGHSH, CDR2 LQKENI, per germline. Trimming stripped 3 bases from V and 3 bases from J, with 14 bases between. The CDR3 protein is CASSPGGGAYYGYTF. As DNA, the CDR3 is TGTGCCAGCTCACCGGGTGGGGGGGCCTACTATGGCTACACCTTC.

V and J are TRBV6-6 and TRBJ2-2; 9 bases fit TRBD1. The CDR3 runs to 15 residues. V trimming: 6 bases; J trimming: 0 bases; junction bases outside the gene matches: 2. Per germline, CDR1 MNHNY and CDR2 SVGAGI (reference sequence). CDR3 sequence (DNA): TGTGCCAGCAGCCGACAGGGGGCGAACACCGGGGAGCTGTTTTTT. Amino acids: CASSRQGANTGELFF.

V is TRBV5-1 and J is TRBJ2-3; D is ambiguous. Germline values: CDR1 SGHRS, CDR2 YFSETQ. The ends were cut back, 0 bases at V and 1 base at J, with 9 bases in the middle. This CDR3 contains 15 residues. This chain's CDR3 is CASSLAAQGTDTQYF. CDR3 in DNA: TGCGCCAGCAGCTTGGCCGCCCAGGGCACAGATACGCAGTATTTT.